The 24 T cell receptor beta chains below come from one sample, sequenced in a study of PD-L1 blockade in urothelial cancer. Produced via immunoSEQ multiplex PCR; TCRdb's table is partial and in-frame only. The table lists 55,000 to 80,000 clones, around 81% of them singletons. The time point denotes: pretreatment peripheral blood. Specimen: PBMCs, collected around atezolizumab (anti-PD-L1) treatment. The origin of the receptors is a man aged 70-80 years with urothelial cancer.

The chain carries TRBV18 and TRBJ2-5; TRBD2 agrees at 7 bases. Germline V gene lookup returns CDR1 KGHSH and CDR2 LQKENI. This CDR3 region has 15 residues. With 3 bases clipped from V and 4 bases from J, the junction kept 8 bases outside the gene matches. The CDR3 DNA is TGTGCCAGCTCACCTAGGGGAGGGGTTCGAGAGACCCAGTACTTC. Residues: CASSPRGGVRETQYF.

The chain joins TRBV5-1 to TRBJ2-7; TRBD1 matches 8 bases. CDR1 and CDR2 (germline): SGHRS, YFSETQ. This CDR3 contains 13 residues. V shed 4 bases and J 5 bases; nucleotides not matched to a gene: 5. The chain's CDR3 is CASSVGQGNEQYF. The CDR3 DNA is TGCGCCAGCAGCGTCGGACAGGGTAACGAGCAGTACTTC.

The rearrangement links TRBV7-2 to TRBJ1-3; 9 bases agree with TRBD1. V gave up 5 bases and J gave up 2 bases; unmatched junction bases: 10. The CDR3 length is 17 residues. Germline CDR1 and CDR2: SGHTA and FQGNSA. The CDR3 DNA sequence: TGTGCCAGCAGCCCTCCCGGGACAGGGCTCCCTGGAAACACCATATATTTT. Protein product: CASSPPGTGLPGNTIYF.

This clone was counted once. The rearrangement uses TRBV6-5 and TRBJ1-2; D unresolved. This CDR3 contains 14 residues. CDR1 is MNHEY and CDR2 is SVGAGI in the germline V gene. The V gene lost 0 bases and the J gene lost 7 bases, with 12 bases spanning the gap. The CDR3 is CASSYSSGLGGYTF. CDR3 DNA: TGTGCCAGCAGTTACTCAAGCGGGCTTGGTGGCTACACCTTC.

V is TRBV2 and J is TRBJ2-1; 13 bases match TRBD2. The CDR3 length is 15 residues. Germline CDR1 reads SNHLY; CDR2 reads FYNNEI. Germline trimming cut 5 bases from V and 9 bases from J; bases unmatched to any gene: 7. This chain's CDR3 is CASSRTSGRASEQFF. In DNA form, the CDR3 reads TGTGCCAGCAGTAGAACTAGCGGGAGGGCCAGTGAGCAGTTCTTC.

CDR3 loop: CASSSAGGTEAFF. For the CDR3, the DNA is TGTGCCAGCAGCTCTGCAGGGGGCACTGAAGCTTTCTTT. The V gene is TRBV11-3, the J gene TRBJ1-1; 7 bases are a match to TRBD1. The germline V gene encodes CDR1 SGHNT and CDR2 YENEEA. The CDR3 spans 13 residues. V was clipped by 4 bases and J by 4 bases; unmatched bases: 3.

V is TRBV6-1 and J is TRBJ2-1, with 7 bases identical to TRBD2. This CDR3 spans 14 amino acids. Germline V gives CDR1 MNHNS, CDR2 SASEGT. Trimming took 5 bases from V and 5 from J; bases not matched to a gene: 6. CDR3 sequence reads: CASSKISGNNEQFF. CDR3 sequence (DNA): TGTGCCAGCAGTAAAATAAGCGGGAACAATGAGCAGTTCTTC.

V gene TRBV18 combines with J gene TRBJ2-2, with 14 bases aligning to TRBD2. This CDR3 is built from 18 residues. Per germline, CDR1 KGHSH and CDR2 LQKENI. The ends lost 8 bases at V and 6 bases at J; junction bases unmatched: 14. The CDR3 DNA reads TGTGCCAGCAGACTACAAGGACTAGCGGGAGGCGGATCCGGGGAGCTGTTTTTT. Its translation: CASRLQGLAGGGSGELFF.

The V gene is TRBV7-9, the J gene TRBJ1-1; D remains ambiguous. The CDR3 loop spans 13 amino acids. Trimming left V 3 bases short and J 1 base short, with 6 bases between. Germline CDR1 and CDR2: SEHNR and FQNEAQ (reference sequence). The CDR3 DNA sequence: TGTGCCAGCAGCTTCTCAGGGAACACTGAAGCTTTCTTT. Protein: CASSFSGNTEAFF. The full variable domain, in which reference TRBV7-9 and TRBJ1-1 provide the parts outside the CDR3, is DTGVSQNPRHKITKRGQNVTFRCDPISEHNRLYWYRQTLGQGPEFLTYFQNEAQLEKSRLLSDRFSAERPKGSFSTLEIQRTEQGDSAMYLCASSFSGNTEAFFGQGTRLTVV.

This chain uses TRBV7-3 with TRBJ1-3, with 8 positions matching TRBD1. The CDR3 spans 15 residues. V was clipped by 6 bases and J by 0 bases; unmatched bases: 4. Germline values: CDR1 SGHTA, CDR2 FQGTGA. The DNA of the CDR3 is TGTGCCAGCAGTCCCACAGGGGGCTCTGGAAACACCATATATTTT. Amino acid sequence: CASSPTGGSGNTIYF.

The V call is TRBV5-1, the J call TRBJ2-3, with TRBD1 matching 10 bases. The germline CDR1 and CDR2 sequences are SGHRS and YFSETQ. This CDR3 has 16 amino acids. With 2 bases clipped from V and 5 bases from J, the junction kept 8 bases outside the gene matches. The CDR3 spells CASSFLSGTGEDTQYF. CDR3 DNA sequence: TGCGCCAGCAGCTTCCTCTCCGGGACAGGGGAAGATACGCAGTATTTT.

This chain links TRBV7-2 with TRBJ1-2; possibly TRBD1 for D (6 bases). The germline V gene encodes CDR1 SGHTA and CDR2 FQGNSA. The CDR3 covers 14 residues. V dropped 2 bases and J dropped 6 bases, with 13 bases sitting between them. CDR3 nucleotides: TGTGCCAGCAGCTTATCCGGCAGGGGAGATGGCTACACCTTC. Translated, it gives CASSLSGRGDGYTF.

The chain carries TRBV11-2 and TRBJ2-7, with 10 bases aligning to TRBD1. V lost 5 bases, J lost 5 bases, and 9 bases stayed unmatched. CDR1 and CDR2 (germline): SGHAT, FQNNGV. The CDR3 covers 15 residues. CDR3 DNA sequence: TGTGCCAGCAGCGACTTCCGGGACAGGGGCGACGAGCAGTACTTC. This translates into CASSDFRDRGDEQYF.

This rearrangement joins TRBV18 to TRBJ2-1; D remains ambiguous. V lost 3 bases to trimming and J lost 3 bases, with 12 bases between them. Germline lookup yields CDR1 KGHSH and CDR2 LQKENI. The CDR3 sequence is 15 residues long. CDR3 sequence (DNA): TGTGCCAGCTCACCCCGGCGGCAAGACTACAATGAGCAGTTCTTC. This sequence encodes CASSPRRQDYNEQFF.

This clone was seen only a few times. J is TRBJ2-5 and V is TRBV5-4, with a possible D match to TRBD1 (6 bases). The length of the CDR3 is 16 residues. Germline CDR1 SGHNT, CDR2 YYREEE (reference sequence). With 0 bases removed from V and 5 bases from J, the gap between germline ends came to 17 bases. The CDR3 protein is CASSLGPGAEGETQYF. Here the CDR3 DNA reads TGTGCCAGCAGCTTGGGTCCAGGGGCTGAAGGGGAGACCCAGTACTTC. Full variable domain (outside the CDR3, taken from reference TRBV5-4 and TRBJ2-5): ETGVTQSPTHLIKTRGQQVTLRCSSQSGHNTVSWYQQALGQGPQFIFQYYREEENGRGNFPPRFSGLQFPNYSSELNVNALELDDSALYLCASSLGPGAEGETQYFGPGTRLLVL.

The chain couples TRBV29-1 to TRBJ1-4, with unresolved D. The germline V gene encodes CDR1 SQVTM and CDR2 ANQGSEA. Deletions cut 0 bases from V and 2 bases from J, with 10 bases between. The CDR3 sequence is 15 residues long. This CDR3 reads CSVEDPQRTNEKLFF. The CDR3 DNA sequence: TGCAGCGTTGAAGATCCTCAACGGACTAATGAAAAACTGTTTTTT.

The chain combines TRBV7-2 with TRBJ2-1, with 9 positions matching TRBD2. Per germline, CDR1 SGHTA and CDR2 FQGNSA. The CDR3 extends over 14 amino acids. J lost 10 bases, V lost 2 bases, and 6 bases had no gene match. The CDR3 here is CASSLSTSGGEQFF. For the CDR3, the DNA is TGTGCCAGCAGCTTATCGACTAGCGGAGGGGAGCAGTTCTTC. The whole variable domain, filled in from reference TRBV7-2 and TRBJ2-1, reads GAGVSQSPSNKVTEKGKDVELRCDPISGHTALYWYRQSLGQGLEFLIYFQGNSAPDKSGLPSDRFSAERTGGSVSTLTIQRTQQEDSAVYLCASSLSTSGGEQFFGPGTRLTVL.

The V and J genes are TRBV5-1 and TRBJ2-3, with 8 bases lining up with TRBD1. Germline V gene data show CDR1 as SGHRS and CDR2 as YFSETQ. V was clipped by 5 bases and J by 3 bases; unmatched bases: 8. The CDR3 has 15 amino acids. CDR3 amino acids: CASSSTGVRTDTQYF. DNA of the CDR3: TGCGCCAGCAGTTCGACAGGGGTTCGAACAGATACGCAGTATTTT.

This sequence joins TRBV27 and TRBJ1-2; tentative D call: TRBD1 (5 bases). The CDR3 spans 12 residues. CDR1 and CDR2 from the germline V gene are MNHEY and SMNVEV (reference sequence). Trimming stripped 6 bases from V and 8 bases from J, with 13 bases between. In nucleotides, the CDR3 is TGTGCCAGCAGCACAGGCGCGGGAGGCTACACCTTC. Translating it yields CASSTGAGGYTF.

The genes are TRBV7-6 and TRBJ1-1; D possibly corresponds to TRBD1 (5 bases). Germline lookup yields CDR1 SGHVS and CDR2 FNYEAQ. V shed 2 bases and J shed 1 base, with 11 bases lying between them. This CDR3 comprises 15 residues. The chain's CDR3 is CASSLRAGGNTEAFF. CDR3 nucleotide sequence: TGTGCCAGCAGCTTAAGGGCGGGGGGGAACACTGAAGCTTTCTTT. The variable domain in full, completed from reference TRBV7-6 and TRBJ1-1, reads GAGVSQSPRYKVTKRGQDVALRCDPISGHVSLYWYRQALGQGPEFLTYFNYEAQQDKSGLPNDRFSAERPEGSISTLTIQRTEQRDSAMYRCASSLRAGGNTEAFFGQGTRLTVV.

The chain employs TRBV5-4 and TRBJ2-2; TRBD2 agrees at 11 bases. The V gene's germline CDR1 is SGHNT and CDR2 YYREEE (reference sequence). Trimming took 4 bases from V and 5 from J; bases not matched to a gene: 16. This CDR3 region has 19 residues. The CDR3 DNA reads as TGTGCCAGCAGCCCCAAAAGACTAGCGGGACCCGCGGGGACCGGGGAGCTGTTTTTT. Its translation: CASSPKRLAGPAGTGELFF.

The chain joins TRBV7-9 to TRBJ2-7; D not certain. CDR3 size: 14 residues. The V gene's germline CDR1 is SEHNR and CDR2 FQNEAQ (reference sequence). V was clipped by 5 bases and J by 2 bases, with 13 bases between them. The CDR3 DNA reads TGTGCCAGCAGCGGCAGGAATTTACCCTACGAGCAGTACTTC. Residues: CASSGRNLPYEQYF.

The J gene is TRBJ1-2, the V gene TRBV18; D ambiguous. Trimming shortened V by 2 bases and J by 8 bases, and 6 bases separated the two germline ends. Germline V gene data show CDR1 as KGHSH and CDR2 as LQKENI. CDR3 length equals 11 residues. CDR3 region: CASSPGEGYTF. The CDR3 DNA is TGTGCCAGCTCACCAGGGGAGGGCTACACCTTC.

The V gene is TRBV10-3, the J gene TRBJ2-1; D perhaps matches TRBD2 (6 bases). The V gene lost 3 bases and the J gene lost 10 bases, with 10 bases spanning the gap. The CDR3 is 12 amino acids. CDR1 ENHRY and CDR2 SYGVKD come from the germline V gene. The CDR3 loop reads CAISEGSGEQFF. The CDR3 DNA sequence: TGTGCCATCAGTGAAGGAAGCGGGGAGCAGTTCTTC.